What follows are 15 T cell receptor beta chains derived from one specimen sequenced in a study of blood T cells in healthy people across ages. PCR was performed a second time for about 6 to 12 cycles using a sample-barcoded 5' primer and a J-beta primer mix. In TCRdb, the 5' RACE reads were re-called with MiXCR into one record per CDR3 protein. The sample shows 1.5 million to 2 million distinct CDR3 sequences, 28% of them seen only once. The sequenced sample was blood. These receptors all come from a woman between 25 and 40 years old in good health.

This clonotype was counted a few times. V usage is TRBV28 and J usage is TRBJ2-3; tentative D call: TRBD2 (5 bases). CDR3 length equals 15 residues. V lost 6 bases to trimming and J lost 6 bases, with 19 bases between them. Germline V gene sequence: CDR1 MDHEN, CDR2 SYDVKM. DNA for the CDR3: TGTGCCAGCAGGAGCCCGCGGGTTACCCGGGATACGCAGTATTTT. This translates into CASRSPRVTRDTQYF.

Only a few counts were recorded for this clonotype. The chain has TRBV5-1 and TRBJ2-5; 7 bases agree with TRBD1. V gave up 4 bases and J gave up 5 bases; unmatched junction bases: 11. CDR1 is SGHRS and CDR2 is YFSETQ in the germline V gene. The CDR3 loop spans 15 amino acids. CDR3 in amino acids: CASSRAGGSLETQYF. CDR3 sequence (DNA): TGCGCCAGCAGCAGGGCAGGGGGTTCCCTTGAGACCCAGTACTTC. The full variable domain, in which reference TRBV5-1 and TRBJ2-5 provide the parts outside the CDR3, is KAGVTQTPRYLIKTRGQQVTLSCSPISGHRSVSWYQQTPGQGLQFLFEYFSETQRNKGNFPGRFSGRQFSNSRSEMNVSTLELGDSALYLCASSRAGGSLETQYFGPGTRLLVL.

This clonotype was seen ten or more times. V gene TRBV4-3 combines with J gene TRBJ2-5, with TRBD2 matching over 9 bases. Trimming at V came to 0 bases and at J to 5 bases, leaving 4 bases not matched to a gene. CDR3 length: 15 residues. Germline CDR1 and CDR2: LGHNA and YSLEER. The chain's CDR3 is CASSQEIAGAETQYF. As DNA, the CDR3 is TGCGCCAGCAGCCAAGAGATAGCGGGAGCGGAGACCCAGTACTTC.

This clonotype has a handful of counts. V usage is TRBV27 and J usage is TRBJ1-1, with D perhaps TRBD1 (6 bases). CDR1 and CDR2 from the germline V gene are MNHEY and SMNVEV (reference sequence). Trimming shortened V by 3 bases and J by 5 bases, and 13 bases separated the two germline ends. The CDR3 runs 14 residues. CDR3 nucleotide sequence: TGTGCCAGCAGTTTTTCAGGGGTGGGTACTGAAGCTTTCTTT. This codes for CASSFSGVGTEAFF.

The gene calls are TRBV27 and TRBJ2-5; perhaps TRBD1 as D (6 bases). The end of the DNA fits TRBJ2-7 better, so the J call may be wrong. This CDR3 is 14 amino acids long. Germline V gene lookup returns CDR1 MNHEY and CDR2 SMNVEV (reference sequence). The CDR3 DNA sequence: TGTGCCAGCAGATCCAGGGGAACCCAAAGCGAGCAGTACTTC. It is translated as CASRSRGTQSEQYF.

At least ten counts were recorded for this clonotype. The V and J genes are TRBV12-3 or TRBV12-4 and TRBJ2-7, with no clear D. This CDR3 has 13 residues. Trimming took 6 bases from V and 3 from J, leaving 12 bases between them. CDR3 loop: CASSLAGNYEQYF. In DNA, the CDR3 is TGTGCCAGCAGCCTTGCAGGAAACTACGAGCAGTACTTC.

For this clonotype: Since a much larger clone is just one base distant, this may be a read error. The chain carries TRBV29-1 and TRBJ1-4; D uncertain. The CDR3 spans 12 residues. V was trimmed by 4 bases and J by 7 bases, leaving 10 bases between them. Germline V lookup: CDR1 SQVTM, CDR2 ANQGSEA. The CDR3 protein is CSVGAAGEKLFF. The CDR3 coding sequence is TGCAGCGTTGGGGCTGCTGGTGAAAAACTGTTTTTT. Looking up the rest from reference TRBV29-1 and TRBJ1-4 gives the full variable domain: SAVISQKPSRDICQRGTSLTIQCQVDSQVTMMFWYRQQPGQSLTLIATANQGSEATYESGFVIDKFPISRPNLTFSTLTVSNMSPEDSSIYLCSVGAAGEKLFFGSGTQLSVL.

V usage is TRBV4-3 and J usage is TRBJ2-1, with 9 bases fitting TRBD1. Trimming removed 2 bases from V and 2 bases from J; junction bases left unmatched: 7. The CDR3 loop spans 17 amino acids. Germline V CDR1 and CDR2: LGHNA, YSLEER. The CDR3 loop is CASSQKQGALTYNEQFF. In DNA, the CDR3 is TGCGCCAGCAGCCAAAAACAGGGGGCGCTCACCTACAATGAGCAGTTCTTC.

The rearrangement joins TRBV5-1 to TRBJ1-4; D ambiguous. V was cut by 1 base and J by 7 bases, with 11 bases left in between. The CDR3 is made up of 14 amino acids. Germline lookup yields CDR1 SGHRS and CDR2 YFSETQ. DNA of the CDR3: TGCGCCAGCAGCTTGTTATCGGGAGGTGAAAAACTGTTTTTT. Translating it yields CASSLLSGGEKLFF.

With regard to this clonotype: This may be a read error: a much more frequent sequence differs by one nucleotide. The rearrangement links TRBV9 to TRBJ2-7; 7 nucleotides match TRBD2. V was pared by 3 bases and J by 7 bases, with 13 bases of the junction left unmatched. Germline-derived CDR1 and CDR2 are SGDLS and YYNGEE. The CDR3 totals 15 residues. The CDR3, as DNA: TGTGCCAGCAGCGCCGGGGGAGGGCCGGTGGATGAGCAGTACTTC. Its translation: CASSAGGGPVDEQYF.

This clonotype has more than one count but fewer than ten. The chain has TRBV20-1 and TRBJ1-5; 7 bases fit TRBD1. V lost 5 bases and J lost 3; bases outside the gene matches: 7. There are 14 residues in the CDR3. Germline CDR1 is DFQATT and CDR2 is SNEGSKA (reference sequence). The CDR3 reads CSAWGQRLNQPQHF. DNA of the CDR3: TGCAGTGCTTGGGGACAGCGGCTCAATCAGCCCCAGCATTTT.

The sample holds many counts of this clonotype. This could be a read error, since a much larger clone is one nucleotide away. The chain recombines TRBV20-1 with TRBJ2-5; 11 bases are a match to TRBD2. CDR1 is DFQATT and CDR2 is SNEGSKA in the germline V gene (reference sequence). The CDR3 consists of 14 residues. J gave up 12 bases and V 4 bases, and 13 bases lay outside the gene matches. Here the CDR3 reads CSAKGVAGGPFEYF. CDR3 sequence (DNA): TGCAGTGCTAAGGGGGTAGCGGGAGGGCCCTTCGAGTACTTC.

This clonotype was observed a handful of times. This rearrangement joins TRBV20-1 to TRBJ1-6; 7 bases agree with TRBD1. The CDR3 runs 14 residues. Germline values: CDR1 DFQATT, CDR2 SNEGSKA (reference sequence). V lost 4 bases, J lost 8 bases, and 8 bases stayed unmatched. The CDR3 region has the DNA TGCAGTGCTATTGCCGGGACAGATGATTCACCCCTCCACTTT. Its translation: CSAIAGTDDSPLHF.

Worth noting for this clonotype: This could be a read error, since a much larger clone is one nucleotide away. Here the CDR3 reads CASSQSLAGGGEQFF. The DNA for the CDR3 is TGTGCCAGCAGCCAATCGCTAGCGGGAGGGGGTGAGCAGTTCTTC. J is TRBJ2-1 and V is TRBV14; 12 bases are a match to TRBD2. This CDR3 spans 15 amino acids. Germline assignment: CDR1 SGHDN and CDR2 FVKESK. The J segment lost 9 bases and the V segment lost 2 bases, leaving 5 bases of the junction unmatched.

This clonotype came up many times. The chain carries TRBV5-1 and TRBJ2-7; D call uncertain. The CDR3 has 13 amino acids. Germline V gives CDR1 SGHRS, CDR2 YFSETQ. V was shortened by 2 bases and J by 5 bases, with 11 bases between the two germline ends. The CDR3 DNA reads TGCGCCAGCAGCTTATGGAGAGAAAACGAGCAGTACTTC. Its translation is CASSLWRENEQYF.